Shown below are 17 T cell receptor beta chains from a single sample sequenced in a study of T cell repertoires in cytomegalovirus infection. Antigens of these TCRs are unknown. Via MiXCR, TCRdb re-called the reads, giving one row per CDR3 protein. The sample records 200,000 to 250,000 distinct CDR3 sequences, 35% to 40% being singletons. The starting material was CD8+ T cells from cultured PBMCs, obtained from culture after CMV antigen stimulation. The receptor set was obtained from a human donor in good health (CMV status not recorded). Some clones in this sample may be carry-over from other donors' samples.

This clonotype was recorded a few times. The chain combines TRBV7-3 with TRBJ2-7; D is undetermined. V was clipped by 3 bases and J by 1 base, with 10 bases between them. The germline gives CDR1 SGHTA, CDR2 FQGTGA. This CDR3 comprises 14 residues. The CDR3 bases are TGTGCCAGCAGCTTGATCCCCAATTCCTACGAGCAGTACTTC. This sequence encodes CASSLIPNSYEQYF.

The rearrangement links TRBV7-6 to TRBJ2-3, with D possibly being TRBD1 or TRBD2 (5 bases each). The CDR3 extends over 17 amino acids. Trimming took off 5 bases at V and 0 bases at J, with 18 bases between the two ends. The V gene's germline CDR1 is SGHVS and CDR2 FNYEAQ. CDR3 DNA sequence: TGTGCCAGCAGCCCCCGGGACGAGAGTTCTAGCACAGATACGCAGTATTTT. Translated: CASSPRDESSSTDTQYF.

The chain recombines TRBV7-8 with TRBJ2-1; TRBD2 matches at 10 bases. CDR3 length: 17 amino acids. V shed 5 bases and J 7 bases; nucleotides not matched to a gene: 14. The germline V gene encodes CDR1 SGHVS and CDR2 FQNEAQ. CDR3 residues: CASSNLAGAEPQNEQFF. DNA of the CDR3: TGTGCCAGCAGCAACCTAGCGGGAGCTGAACCTCAGAATGAGCAGTTCTTC. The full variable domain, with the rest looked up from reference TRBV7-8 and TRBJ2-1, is GAGVSQSPRYKVAKRGQDVALRCDPISGHVSLFWYQQALGQGPEFLTYFQNEAQLDKSGLPSDRFFAERPEGSVSTLKIQRTQQEDSAVYLCASSNLAGAEPQNEQFFGPGTRLTVL.

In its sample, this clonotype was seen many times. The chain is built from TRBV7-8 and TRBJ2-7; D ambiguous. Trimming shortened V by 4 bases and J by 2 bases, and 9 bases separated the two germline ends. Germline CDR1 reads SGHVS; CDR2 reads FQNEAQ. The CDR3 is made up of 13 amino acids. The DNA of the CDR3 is TGTGCCAGCAGCTGGGAAATTCCCTACGAGCAGTACTTC. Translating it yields CASSWEIPYEQYF.

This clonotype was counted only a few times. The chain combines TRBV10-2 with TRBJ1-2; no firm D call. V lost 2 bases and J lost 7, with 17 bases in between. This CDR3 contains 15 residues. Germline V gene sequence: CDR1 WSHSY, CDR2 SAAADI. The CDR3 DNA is TGCGCCAGCAGTGAGCGGGGTCCCCCTCTGGTTGGCTACACCTTC. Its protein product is CASSERGPPLVGYTF.

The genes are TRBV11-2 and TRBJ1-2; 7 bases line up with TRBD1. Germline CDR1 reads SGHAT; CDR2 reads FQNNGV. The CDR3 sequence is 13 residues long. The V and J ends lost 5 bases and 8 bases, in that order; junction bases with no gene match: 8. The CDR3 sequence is CASSPGTVAGYTF. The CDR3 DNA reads TGTGCCAGCAGCCCCGGGACAGTGGCAGGCTACACCTTC. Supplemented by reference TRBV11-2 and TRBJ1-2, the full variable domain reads EAGVAQSPRYKIIEKRQSVAFWCNPISGHATLYWYQQILGQGPKLLIQFQNNGVVDDSQLPKDRFSAERLKGVDSTLKIQPAKLEDSAVYLCASSPGTVAGYTFGSGTRLTVV.

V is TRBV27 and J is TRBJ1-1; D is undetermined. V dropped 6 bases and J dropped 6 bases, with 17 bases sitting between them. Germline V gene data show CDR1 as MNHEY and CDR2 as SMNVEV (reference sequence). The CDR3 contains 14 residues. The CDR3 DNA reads TGTGCCAGCAGACCTTTACAAACATTCTCTGAAGCTTTCTTT. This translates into CASRPLQTFSEAFF.

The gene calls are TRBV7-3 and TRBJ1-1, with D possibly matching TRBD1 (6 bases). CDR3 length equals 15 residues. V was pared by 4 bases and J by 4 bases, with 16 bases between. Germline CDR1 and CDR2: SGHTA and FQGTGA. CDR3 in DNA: TGTGCCAGCAGCTCACTGGGGGGGGCTGGCACTGAAGCTTTCTTT. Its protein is CASSSLGGAGTEAFF.

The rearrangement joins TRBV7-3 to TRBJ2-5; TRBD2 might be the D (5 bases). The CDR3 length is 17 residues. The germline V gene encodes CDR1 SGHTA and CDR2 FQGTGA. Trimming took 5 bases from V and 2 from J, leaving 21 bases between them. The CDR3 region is CASSPDPISGTQETQYF. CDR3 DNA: TGTGCCAGCAGCCCCGACCCCATAAGCGGAACTCAAGAGACCCAGTACTTC.

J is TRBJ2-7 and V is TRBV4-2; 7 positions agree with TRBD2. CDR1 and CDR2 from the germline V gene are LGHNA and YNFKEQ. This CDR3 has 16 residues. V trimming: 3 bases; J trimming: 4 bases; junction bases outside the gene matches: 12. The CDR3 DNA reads TGTGCCAGCAGCCAGGTGTCGGCGGGAGCTACGTACGAGCAGTACTTC. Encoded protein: CASSQVSAGATYEQYF.

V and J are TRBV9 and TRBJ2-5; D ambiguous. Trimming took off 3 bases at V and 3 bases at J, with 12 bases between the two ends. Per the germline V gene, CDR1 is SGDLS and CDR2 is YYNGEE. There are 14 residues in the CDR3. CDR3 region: CASSALGGEETQYF. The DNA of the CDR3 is TGTGCCAGCAGCGCCCTTGGCGGAGAAGAGACCCAGTACTTC. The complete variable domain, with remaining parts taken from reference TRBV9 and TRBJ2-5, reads DSGVTQTPKHLITATGQRVTLRCSPRSGDLSVYWYQQSLDQGLQFLIQYYNGEERAKGNILERFSAQQFPDLHSELNLSSLELGDSALYFCASSALGGEETQYFGPGTRLLVL.

The CDR3 DNA reads TGTGCCAGTAGCCAAAGCAAACGAAACACCATATATTTT. Translation gives CASSQSKRNTIYF. The rearrangement uses TRBV19 and TRBJ1-3; D remains ambiguous. Per germline, CDR1 LNHDA and CDR2 SQIVND (reference sequence). Between the trimmed V and J ends, which lost 6 bases and 5 bases, there was a span of 11 bases. This CDR3 has 13 residues.

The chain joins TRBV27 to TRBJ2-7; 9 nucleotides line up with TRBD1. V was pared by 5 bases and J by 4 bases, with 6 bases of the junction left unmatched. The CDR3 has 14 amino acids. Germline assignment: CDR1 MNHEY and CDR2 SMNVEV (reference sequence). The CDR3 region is CASSAGQGKYEQYF. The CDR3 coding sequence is TGTGCCAGCAGTGCCGGACAGGGGAAGTACGAGCAGTACTTC.

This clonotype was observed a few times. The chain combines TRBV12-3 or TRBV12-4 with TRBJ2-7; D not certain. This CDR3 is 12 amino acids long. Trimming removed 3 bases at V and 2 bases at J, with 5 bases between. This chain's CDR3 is CASSFLPYEQYF. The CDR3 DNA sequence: TGTGCCAGCAGTTTTCTCCCCTACGAGCAGTACTTC.

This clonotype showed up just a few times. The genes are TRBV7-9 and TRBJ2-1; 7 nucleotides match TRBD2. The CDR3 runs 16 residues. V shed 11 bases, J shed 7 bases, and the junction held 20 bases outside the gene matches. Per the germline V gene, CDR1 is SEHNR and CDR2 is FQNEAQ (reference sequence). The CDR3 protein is CAGGASGREKWNEQFF. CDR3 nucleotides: TGTGCCGGCGGCGCCTCGGGGAGGGAAAAATGGAATGAGCAGTTCTTC.

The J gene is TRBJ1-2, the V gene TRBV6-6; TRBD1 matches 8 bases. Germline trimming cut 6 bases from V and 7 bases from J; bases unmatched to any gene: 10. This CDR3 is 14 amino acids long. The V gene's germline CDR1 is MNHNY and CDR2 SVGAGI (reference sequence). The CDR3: CASSSQGASGGYTF. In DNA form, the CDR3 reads TGTGCCAGCAGCAGCCAGGGGGCCTCTGGTGGCTACACCTTC.

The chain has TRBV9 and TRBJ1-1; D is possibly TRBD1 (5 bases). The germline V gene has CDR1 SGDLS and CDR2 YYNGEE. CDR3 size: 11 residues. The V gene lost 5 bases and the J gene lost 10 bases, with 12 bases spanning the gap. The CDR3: CASSAGYLAFF. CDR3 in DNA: TGTGCCAGCAGTGCAGGGTATCTAGCTTTCTTT.